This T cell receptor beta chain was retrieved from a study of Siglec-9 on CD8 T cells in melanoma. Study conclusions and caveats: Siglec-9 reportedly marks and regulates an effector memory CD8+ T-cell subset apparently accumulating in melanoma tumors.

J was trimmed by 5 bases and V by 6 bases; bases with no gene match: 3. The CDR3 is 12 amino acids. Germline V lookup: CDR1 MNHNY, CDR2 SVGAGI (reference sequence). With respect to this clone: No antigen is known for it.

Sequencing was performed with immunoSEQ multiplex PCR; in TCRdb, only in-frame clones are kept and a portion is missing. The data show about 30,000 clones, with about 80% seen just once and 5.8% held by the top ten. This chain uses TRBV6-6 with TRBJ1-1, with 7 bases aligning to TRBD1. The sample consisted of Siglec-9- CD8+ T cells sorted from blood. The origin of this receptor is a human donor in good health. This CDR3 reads CASRAQGTEAFF. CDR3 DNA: TGTGCCAGCAGAGCACAGGGGACTGAAGCTTTCTTT.